Each of the 11 T cell receptor beta chains below was sequenced from the same sample in a study of T cells in Graves' hyperthyroidism and ophthalmopathy. The source material, RNA transcripts, was used to amplify TCR beta CDR3 regions. Researchers ran a first-round RT-PCR on the TCR CDR3 using the HTBI primer set. In TCRdb, the multiplex PCR reads were re-called with MiXCR into one record per CDR3 protein. The sample shows approximately 710,000 distinct CDR3 sequences, about 18% of them seen only once. Sequencing input: blood. These receptors were collected from a man in his fifties with Graves' hyperthyroidism.

This clonotype appeared many times. The chain links TRBV7-2 to TRBJ2-5; 12 positions match TRBD2. In germline, CDR1 is SGHTA, CDR2 FQGNSA. CDR3 size: 16 residues. V was pared by 0 bases and J by 7 bases, with 6 bases of the junction left unmatched. The CDR3 bases are TGTGCCAGCAGCTTAGCGGGACTAGCGGGTCCGGGGACCCAGTACTTC. The encoded protein is CASSLAGLAGPGTQYF.

This clonotype was seen many times. The chain carries TRBV7-8 and TRBJ1-2; D might be TRBD1 (6 bases). The CDR3 totals 14 residues. V lost 5 bases and J 4 bases, leaving 14 bases between the germline ends. The germline V gene encodes CDR1 SGHVS and CDR2 FQNEAQ. In nucleotides, the CDR3 is TGTGCCAGCAGCGTACAGGGTGCGAGCTATGGCTACACCTTC. The encoded protein is CASSVQGASYGYTF.

The sample holds many counts of this clonotype. The chain couples TRBV28 to TRBJ1-2, with TRBD1 identical over 7 bases. In germline, CDR1 is MDHEN, CDR2 SYDVKM. The CDR3 extends over 15 amino acids. The trim removed 6 bases at V and 2 bases at J, leaving 9 bases unmatched. For the CDR3, the DNA is TGTGCCAGCAGAGTGACAGGGAAAGGGAACTATGGCTACACCTTC. This sequence encodes CASRVTGKGNYGYTF.

This clonotype was seen repeatedly, ten times or more. V usage is TRBV28 and J usage is TRBJ2-5; TRBD2 matches 7 bases. J gave up 0 bases and V 6 bases, and 10 bases lay outside the gene matches. This CDR3 is 16 amino acids long. The germline V gene encodes CDR1 MDHEN and CDR2 SYDVKM. Written as DNA, the CDR3 is TGTGCCAGCAGACCTCTTAGCGGGCTGTACCAAGAGACCCAGTACTTC. Its translation is CASRPLSGLYQETQYF.

This chain joins TRBV20-1 and TRBJ2-7, with a weak D call TRBD2 (6 bases). The ends were cut back, 6 bases at V and 4 bases at J, with 13 bases in the middle. Germline V gene lookup returns CDR1 DFQATT and CDR2 SNEGSKA (reference sequence). The length of the CDR3 is 12 residues. CDR3 protein: CSAIRRGYEQYF. DNA of the CDR3: TGCAGTGCCATCCGGCGGGGATACGAGCAGTACTTC.

This chain links TRBV2 with TRBJ2-6, with a possible D match to TRBD1 (6 bases). V gave up 4 bases and J gave up 2 bases, with 9 bases separating them. The germline gives CDR1 SNHLY, CDR2 FYNNEI. The CDR3 runs to 15 residues. CDR3: CASSGNRAGANVLTF. The CDR3, as DNA: TGTGCCAGCAGTGGTAACAGGGCTGGGGCCAACGTCCTGACTTTC. The complete variable domain, with remaining parts taken from reference TRBV2 and TRBJ2-6, reads EPEVTQTPSHQVTQMGQEVILRCVPISNHLYFYWYRQILGQKVEFLVSFYNNEISEKSEIFDDQFSVERPDGSNFTLKIRSTKLEDSAMYFCASSGNRAGANVLTFGAGSRLTVL.

This clonotype was picked up many times. This sequence joins TRBV7-8 and TRBJ2-1, with 9 bases lining up with TRBD1. This CDR3 spans 14 amino acids. CDR1 SGHVS and CDR2 FQNEAQ come from the germline V gene. V dropped 5 bases and J dropped 8; count of bases not matched to a gene: 7. The CDR3: CASSPGTGLDEQFF. The CDR3 DNA follows: TGTGCCAGCAGCCCGGGGACAGGGCTCGATGAGCAGTTCTTC.

Concerning this clonotype: One junction end does not reproduce the germline sequence, and a read error may be involved. The genes are TRBV24-1 and TRBJ2-2; 8 nucleotides align to TRBD1. There are 15 residues in the CDR3. Germline values: CDR1 KGHDR, CDR2 SFDVKD. As DNA, the CDR3 is TGTGCCACCCGCCCGGACAGGGCGAACACCGGGGAGCTGGTTTTT. It translates to CATRPDRANTGELVF.

This clonotype occurred many times. This chain uses TRBV2 with TRBJ1-5; TRBD1 matches at 8 bases. The CDR3 length is 13 residues. Germline V lookup: CDR1 SNHLY, CDR2 FYNNEI. The V segment lost 6 bases and the J segment 7 bases; nucleotides outside the gene matches: 5. CDR3 in amino acids: CASRAQGDQPQHF. The CDR3 DNA reads TGTGCCAGCAGGGCACAGGGGGACCAGCCCCAGCATTTT.

Remarks on this clonotype: Given a much more abundant clone one base away, this may be a read error. The chain employs TRBV11-2 and TRBJ2-7; D uncertain. V was clipped by 5 bases and J by 5 bases, with 19 bases between them. Germline V gene lookup returns CDR1 SGHAT and CDR2 FQNNGV. This CDR3 spans 15 amino acids. Here the CDR3 DNA reads TGTGCCAGCAGCCCAGATAAGGGCCTCGGCAACGAGCAGTACTTC. This gives the protein CASSPDKGLGNEQYF.

The sample holds many counts of this clonotype. The V gene is TRBV28, the J gene TRBJ1-5; TRBD1 agrees at 7 bases. Germline assignment: CDR1 MDHEN and CDR2 SYDVKM. The CDR3 length is 13 residues. The V gene end was trimmed by 7 bases and the J gene end by 4 bases; junction bases not matched to a gene: 4. This CDR3 reads CASIRQGNQPQHF. In DNA, the CDR3 is TGTGCCAGCATCAGACAGGGTAATCAGCCCCAGCATTTT.